This record covers a single T cell receptor beta chain. Its specificity is unknown. TCRdb's table, derived via immunoSEQ multiplex PCR, lists solely in-frame clones and lacks some. The sample records approximately 62,000 clones, approximately 85% being singletons. This entry belongs to a study of OX40 agonist ivuxolimab in advanced cancers. Overall study context: Each patient was given ivuxolimab into a vein every 2 weeks, at 0.01 to 10 mg/kg.

The study, taken as a whole, reports: Normalized expansion of T-cell clones was also low for some nonresponders. Clonal expansion was among the lowest in partial responders at 0.1-3.0 mg/kg, especially CD8+.

The sequence was obtained from an adult with an advanced solid tumor such as melanoma, head and neck, liver or kidney cancer. Sequenced here: CD4+ or CD8+ T cells sorted from blood, sampled in a trial of the OX40 agonist ivuxolimab.

CDR3 DNA sequence: TGCAGGCCTGAGGCCGGCAATGAGCAGTTCTTC. As protein: CRPEAGNEQFF. The chain employs TRBV20-1 and TRBJ2-1; D not resolved. CDR1 DFQATT and CDR2 SNEGSKA come from the germline V gene (reference sequence). The CDR3 sequence is 11 residues long.